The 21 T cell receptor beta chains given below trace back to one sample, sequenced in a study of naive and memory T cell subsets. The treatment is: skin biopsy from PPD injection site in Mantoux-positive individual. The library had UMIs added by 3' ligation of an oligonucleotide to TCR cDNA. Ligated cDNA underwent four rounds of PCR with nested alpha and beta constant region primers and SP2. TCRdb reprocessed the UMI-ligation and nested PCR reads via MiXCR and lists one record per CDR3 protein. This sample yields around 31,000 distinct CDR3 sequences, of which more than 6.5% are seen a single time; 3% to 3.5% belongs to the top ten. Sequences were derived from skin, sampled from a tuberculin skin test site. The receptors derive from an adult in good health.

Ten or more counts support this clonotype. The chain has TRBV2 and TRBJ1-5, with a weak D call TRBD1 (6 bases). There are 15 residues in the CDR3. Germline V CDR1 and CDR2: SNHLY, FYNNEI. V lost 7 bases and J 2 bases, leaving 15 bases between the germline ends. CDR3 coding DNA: TGTGCCAGCACCATAACAGGGCCGGGCAATCAGCCCCAGCATTTT. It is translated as CASTITGPGNQPQHF.

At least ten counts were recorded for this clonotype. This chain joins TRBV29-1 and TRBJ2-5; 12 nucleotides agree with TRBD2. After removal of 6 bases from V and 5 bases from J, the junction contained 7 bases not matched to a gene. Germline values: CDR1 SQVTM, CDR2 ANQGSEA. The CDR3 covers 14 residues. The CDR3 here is CSVRLAGVAETQYF. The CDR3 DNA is TGCAGCGTCAGACTAGCGGGGGTCGCGGAGACCCAGTACTTC.

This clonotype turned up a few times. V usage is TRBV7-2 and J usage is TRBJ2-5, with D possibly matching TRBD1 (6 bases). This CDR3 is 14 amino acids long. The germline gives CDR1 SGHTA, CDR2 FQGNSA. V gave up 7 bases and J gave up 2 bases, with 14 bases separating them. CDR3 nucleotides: TGTGCCAGCACCCCGACAGGATTTCAAGAGACCCAGTACTTC. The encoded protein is CASTPTGFQETQYF. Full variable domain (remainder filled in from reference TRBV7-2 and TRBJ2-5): GAGVSQSPSNKVTEKGKDVELRCDPISGHTALYWYRQSLGQGLEFLIYFQGNSAPDKSGLPSDRFSAERTGGSVSTLTIQRTQQEDSAVYLCASTPTGFQETQYFGPGTRLLVL.

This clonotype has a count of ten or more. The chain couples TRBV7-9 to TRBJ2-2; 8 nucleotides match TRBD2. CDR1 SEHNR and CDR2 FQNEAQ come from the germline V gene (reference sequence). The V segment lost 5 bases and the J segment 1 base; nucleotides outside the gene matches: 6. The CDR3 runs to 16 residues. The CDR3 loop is CASSGGGRLNTGELFF. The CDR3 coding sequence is TGTGCCAGCAGCGGAGGCGGGAGGCTGAACACCGGGGAGCTGTTTTTT.

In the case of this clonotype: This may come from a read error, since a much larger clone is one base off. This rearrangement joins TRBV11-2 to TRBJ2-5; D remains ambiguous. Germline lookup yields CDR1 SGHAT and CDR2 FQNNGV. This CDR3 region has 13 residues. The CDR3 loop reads CASSLSGQETQCF. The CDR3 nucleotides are TGTGCCAGCAGCTTATCCGGCCAAGAGACCCAGTGCTTC.

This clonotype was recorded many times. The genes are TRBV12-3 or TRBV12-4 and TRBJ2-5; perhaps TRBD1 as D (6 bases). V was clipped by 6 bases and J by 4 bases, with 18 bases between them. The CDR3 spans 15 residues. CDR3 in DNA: TGTGCCAGCAGGGCCACCGGGACAAAGGGAGAGACCCAGTACTTC. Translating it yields CASRATGTKGETQYF.

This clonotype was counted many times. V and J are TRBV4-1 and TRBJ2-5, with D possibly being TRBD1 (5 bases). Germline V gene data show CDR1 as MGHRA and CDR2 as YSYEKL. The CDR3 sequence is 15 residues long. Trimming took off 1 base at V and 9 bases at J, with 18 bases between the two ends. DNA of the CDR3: TGCGCCAGCAGCCAAGGGACATCCGGGTCGTTGGCCCAGTACTTC. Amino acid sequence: CASSQGTSGSLAQYF.

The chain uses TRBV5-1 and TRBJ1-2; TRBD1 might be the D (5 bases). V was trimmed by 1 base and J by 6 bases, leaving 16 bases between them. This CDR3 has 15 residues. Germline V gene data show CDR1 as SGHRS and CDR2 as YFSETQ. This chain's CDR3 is CASSLLGPQGDGYTF. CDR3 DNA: TGCGCCAGCAGCTTGCTCGGGCCGCAGGGCGATGGCTACACCTTC.

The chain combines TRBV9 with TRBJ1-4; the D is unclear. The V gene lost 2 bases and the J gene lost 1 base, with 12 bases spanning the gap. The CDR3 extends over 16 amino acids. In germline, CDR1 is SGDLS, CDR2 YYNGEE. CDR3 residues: CASSVTGEGTNEKLFF. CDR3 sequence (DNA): TGTGCCAGCAGCGTGACCGGGGAGGGAACTAATGAAAAACTGTTTTTT.

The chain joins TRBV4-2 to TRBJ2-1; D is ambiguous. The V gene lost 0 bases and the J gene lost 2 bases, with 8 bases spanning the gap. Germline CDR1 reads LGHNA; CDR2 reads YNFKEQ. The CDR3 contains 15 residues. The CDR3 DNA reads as TGTGCCAGCAGCCAAGATCGAGGAGCCTACAATGAGCAGTTCTTC. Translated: CASSQDRGAYNEQFF.

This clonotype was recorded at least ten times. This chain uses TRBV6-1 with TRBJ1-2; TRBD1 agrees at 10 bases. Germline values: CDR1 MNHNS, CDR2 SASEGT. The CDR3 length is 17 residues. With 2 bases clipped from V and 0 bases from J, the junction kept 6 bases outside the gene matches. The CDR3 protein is CASSELGTGETNYGYTF. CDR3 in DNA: TGTGCCAGCAGTGAATTGGGGACAGGGGAGACTAACTATGGCTACACCTTC.

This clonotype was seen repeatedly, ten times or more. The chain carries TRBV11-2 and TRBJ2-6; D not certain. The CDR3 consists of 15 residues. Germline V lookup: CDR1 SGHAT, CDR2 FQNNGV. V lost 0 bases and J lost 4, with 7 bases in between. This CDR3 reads CASSLEASGANVLTF. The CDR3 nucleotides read TGTGCCAGCAGCTTAGAAGCCTCCGGGGCCAACGTCCTGACTTTC.

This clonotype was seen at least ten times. The CDR3, as DNA: TGTGCCATCGCTAAGGCACAGGGGAACACAGATACGCAGTATTTT. This gives the protein CAIAKAQGNTDTQYF. The chain couples TRBV15 to TRBJ2-3; TRBD1 aligns across 7 bases. Losses at the gene ends were 10 bases for V and 2 bases for J; bases not matched to a gene: 12. This CDR3 has 15 amino acids. Germline CDR1 reads LNHNV; CDR2 reads YYDKDF (reference sequence).

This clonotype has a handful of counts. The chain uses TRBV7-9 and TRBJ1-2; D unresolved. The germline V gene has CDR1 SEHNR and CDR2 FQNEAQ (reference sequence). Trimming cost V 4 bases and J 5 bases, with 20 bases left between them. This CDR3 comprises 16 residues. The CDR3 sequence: CASSSPWLKGVYGYTF. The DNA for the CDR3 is TGTGCCAGCAGCTCCCCGTGGTTAAAGGGCGTTTATGGCTACACCTTC.

The CDR3 protein is CATSRDSGLAGGSTDTQYF. As DNA, the CDR3 is TGTGCCACCAGCAGAGACTCGGGACTAGCGGGGGGGAGCACAGATACGCAGTATTTT. The chain has TRBV15 and TRBJ2-3; TRBD2 aligns across 16 bases. Unmatched junction bases numbered 3, after V lost 0 bases and J lost 0 bases. The CDR3 sequence is 19 residues long. Germline-derived CDR1 and CDR2 are LNHNV and YYDKDF (reference sequence).

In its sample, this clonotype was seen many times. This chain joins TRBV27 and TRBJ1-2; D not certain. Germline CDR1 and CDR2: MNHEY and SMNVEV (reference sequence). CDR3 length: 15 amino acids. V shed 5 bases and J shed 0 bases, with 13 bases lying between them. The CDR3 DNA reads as TGTGCCAGCAGTCCGTACACCTTTTCTAACTATGGCTACACCTTC. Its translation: CASSPYTFSNYGYTF.

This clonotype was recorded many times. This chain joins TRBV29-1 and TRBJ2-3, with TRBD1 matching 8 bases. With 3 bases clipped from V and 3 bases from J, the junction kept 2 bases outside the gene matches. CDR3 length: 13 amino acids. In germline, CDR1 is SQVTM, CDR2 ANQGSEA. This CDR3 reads CSVEGQDTDTQYF. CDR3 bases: TGCAGCGTTGAGGGACAGGATACAGATACGCAGTATTTT.

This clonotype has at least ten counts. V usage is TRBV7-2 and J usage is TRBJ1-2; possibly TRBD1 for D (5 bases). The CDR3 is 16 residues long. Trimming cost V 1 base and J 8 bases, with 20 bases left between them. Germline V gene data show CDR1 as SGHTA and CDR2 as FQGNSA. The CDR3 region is CASSLVGAAPSLGYTF. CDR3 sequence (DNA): TGTGCCAGCAGCTTAGTCGGGGCAGCTCCTTCCTTAGGCTACACCTTC. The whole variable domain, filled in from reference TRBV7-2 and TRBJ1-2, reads GAGVSQSPSNKVTEKGKDVELRCDPISGHTALYWYRQSLGQGLEFLIYFQGNSAPDKSGLPSDRFSAERTGGSVSTLTIQRTQQEDSAVYLCASSLVGAAPSLGYTFGSGTRLTVV.

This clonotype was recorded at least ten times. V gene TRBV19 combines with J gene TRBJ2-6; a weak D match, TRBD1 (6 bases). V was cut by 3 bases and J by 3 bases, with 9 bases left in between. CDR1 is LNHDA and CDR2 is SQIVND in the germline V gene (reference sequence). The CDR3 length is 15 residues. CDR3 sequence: CASSIRGGGANVLTF. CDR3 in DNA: TGTGCCAGTAGTATCAGGGGCGGTGGGGCCAACGTCCTGACTTTC. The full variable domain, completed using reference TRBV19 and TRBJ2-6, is DGGITQSPKYLFRKEGQNVTLSCEQNLNHDAMYWYRQDPGQGLRLIYYSQIVNDFQKGDIAEGYSVSREKKESFPLTVTSAQKNPTAFYLCASSIRGGGANVLTFGAGSRLTVL.

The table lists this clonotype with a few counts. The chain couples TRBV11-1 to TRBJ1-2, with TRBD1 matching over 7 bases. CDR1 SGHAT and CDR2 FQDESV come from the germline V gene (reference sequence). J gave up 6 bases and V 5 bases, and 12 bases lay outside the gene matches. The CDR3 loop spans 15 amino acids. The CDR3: CASSETGRGGNGYTF. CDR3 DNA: TGTGCCAGCAGCGAGACAGGGAGAGGTGGCAATGGCTACACCTTC.

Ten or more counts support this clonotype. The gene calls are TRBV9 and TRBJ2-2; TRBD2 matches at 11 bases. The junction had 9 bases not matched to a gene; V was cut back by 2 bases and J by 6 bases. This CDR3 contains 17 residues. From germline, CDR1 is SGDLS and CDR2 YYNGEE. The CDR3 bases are TGTGCCAGCAGCGTGGACCTAGCGGGGGGTCTGTCCGGGGAGCTGTTTTTT. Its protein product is CASSVDLAGGLSGELFF.